This T cell receptor beta chain was profiled in a study of OX40 agonist ivuxolimab in advanced cancers. Regarding this clone: Its target is unknown.

The table came from immunoSEQ multiplex PCR; TCRdb's copy has only in-frame clones and leaves some out. There are tens of thousands of clones in the sample; 90% to 95% occur only once, and approximately 2.4% lies in the top ten. Regarding the study as a whole: Among some nonresponders, normalized T-cell clonal expansion was also low.

This CDR3 region has 19 residues. Germline CDR1 LGHNA, CDR2 YSLEER. Trimming took 0 bases from V and 6 from J; bases not matched to a gene: 11. The sequencing used CD4+ or CD8+ T cells sorted from blood, collected in a trial of the OX40 agonist ivuxolimab. The chain carries TRBV4-3 and TRBJ2-2; 12 bases align to TRBD2. This sequence originates from an adult with an advanced solid tumor such as melanoma, head and neck, liver or kidney cancer. The chain's CDR3 is CASSQDMASGGAGAGELFF. The CDR3 region has the DNA TGCGCCAGCAGCCAAGATATGGCTAGCGGGGGGGCCGGGGCCGGGGAGCTGTTTTTT.